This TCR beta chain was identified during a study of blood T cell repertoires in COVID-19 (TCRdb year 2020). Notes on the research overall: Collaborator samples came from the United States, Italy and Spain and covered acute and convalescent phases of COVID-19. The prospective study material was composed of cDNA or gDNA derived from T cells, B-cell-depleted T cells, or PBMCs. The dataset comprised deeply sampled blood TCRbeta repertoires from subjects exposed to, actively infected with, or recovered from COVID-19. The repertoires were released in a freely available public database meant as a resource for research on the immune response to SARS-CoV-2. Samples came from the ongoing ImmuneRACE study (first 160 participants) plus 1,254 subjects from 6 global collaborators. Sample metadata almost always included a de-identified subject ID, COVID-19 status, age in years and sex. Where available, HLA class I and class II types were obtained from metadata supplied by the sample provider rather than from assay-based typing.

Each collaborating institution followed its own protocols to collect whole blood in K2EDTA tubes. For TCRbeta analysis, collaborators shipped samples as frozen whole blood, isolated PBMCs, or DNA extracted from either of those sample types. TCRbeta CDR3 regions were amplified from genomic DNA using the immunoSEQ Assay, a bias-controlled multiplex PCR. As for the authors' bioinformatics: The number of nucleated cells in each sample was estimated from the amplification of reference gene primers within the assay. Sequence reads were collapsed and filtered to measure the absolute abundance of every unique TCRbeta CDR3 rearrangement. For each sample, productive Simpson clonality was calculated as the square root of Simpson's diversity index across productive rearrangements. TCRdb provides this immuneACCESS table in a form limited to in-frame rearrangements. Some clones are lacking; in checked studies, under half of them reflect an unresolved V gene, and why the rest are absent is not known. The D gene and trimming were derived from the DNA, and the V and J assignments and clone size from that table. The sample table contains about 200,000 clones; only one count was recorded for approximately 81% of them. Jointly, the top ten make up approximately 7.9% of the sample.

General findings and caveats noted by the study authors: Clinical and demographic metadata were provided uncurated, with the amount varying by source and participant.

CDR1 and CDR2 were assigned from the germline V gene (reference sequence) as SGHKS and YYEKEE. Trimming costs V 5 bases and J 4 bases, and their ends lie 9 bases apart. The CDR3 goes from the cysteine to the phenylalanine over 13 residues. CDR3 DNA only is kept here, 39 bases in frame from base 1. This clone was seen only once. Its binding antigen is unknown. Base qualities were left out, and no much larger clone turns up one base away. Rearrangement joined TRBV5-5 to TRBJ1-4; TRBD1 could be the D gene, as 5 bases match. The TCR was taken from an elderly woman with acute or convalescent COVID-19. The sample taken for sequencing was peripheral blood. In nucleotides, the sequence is TGTGCCAGCAGTTCGGGGGGTAATGAAAAACTGTTTTTT. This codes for CASSSGGNEKLFF.